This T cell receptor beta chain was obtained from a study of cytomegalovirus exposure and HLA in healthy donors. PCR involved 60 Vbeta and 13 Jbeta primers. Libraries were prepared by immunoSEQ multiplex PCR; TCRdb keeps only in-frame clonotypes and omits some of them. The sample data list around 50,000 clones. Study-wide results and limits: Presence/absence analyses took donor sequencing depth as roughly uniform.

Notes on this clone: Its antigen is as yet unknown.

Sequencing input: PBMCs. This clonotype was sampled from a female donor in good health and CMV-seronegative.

The CDR3 nucleotides read TGTGCCATCGAAGGGACTTCGGGCTATGGCTACACCTTC. It is translated as CAIEGTSGYGYTF. This chain connects TRBV10-3 to TRBJ1-2; perhaps TRBD1 as D (5 bases). The germline gives CDR1 ENHRY, CDR2 SYGVKD. CDR3 length: 13 amino acids. Trimming took off 8 bases at V and 4 bases at J, with 14 bases between the two ends.